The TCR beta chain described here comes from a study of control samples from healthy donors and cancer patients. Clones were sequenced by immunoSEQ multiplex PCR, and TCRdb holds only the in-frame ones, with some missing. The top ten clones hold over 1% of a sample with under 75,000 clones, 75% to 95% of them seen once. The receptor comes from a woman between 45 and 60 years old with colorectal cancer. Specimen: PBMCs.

As DNA, the CDR3 is TGTGCCAGCAGCTCGACAGGGGGCGCAACAGATACGCAGTATTTT. It is translated as CASSSTGGATDTQYF. The chain links TRBV7-3 to TRBJ2-3, with 10 bases aligning to TRBD1. The ends lost 4 bases at V and 3 bases at J; junction bases unmatched: 4. The CDR3 length is 15 residues. In germline, CDR1 is SGHTA, CDR2 FQGTGA.